This T cell receptor beta chain is from a study of cytomegalovirus exposure and HLA in healthy donors listed by TCRdb under 2017. In the study overall: An earlier analysis of some 500 of the donors reported 250 to 350 Gb of sequence data and 100 million to 130 million unique TCR beta sequences from about 179 million T cells. About 300 gigabases of sequencing data and approximately 93 million unique TCR sequences were included in an early release covering roughly 600 HLA-typed donors. Of the 398 genotyped donors, approximately 81% were placed in the genetic ancestry cluster associated with self-reported Caucasian donors. The study aimed to test whether signatures of past pathogen exposure could be identified by cataloging public T cell receptors. The study profiled the T cell repertoires of approximately 700 subjects by immunosequencing and related them to cytomegalovirus serostatus. Along with the roughly 700-subject first cohort, a separate validation cohort of more than 90 different subjects was used. To predict cytomegalovirus infection status, the study brought together high-throughput TCR immunosequencing, statistical association of individual TCRs with disease status, and machine learning. In a later analysis, previously published TCR beta repertoires from 666 donors were re-analyzed and high-resolution HLA genotyping was added so that TCR occurrence patterns could be studied. The later analysis used no new phenotypic data to find candidate immune exposures, relying instead on TCR beta sequences and their occurrence across donors. An earlier analysis of roughly 600 of the donors used high-throughput TCR beta sequencing to judge whether each TCR beta V gene segment behaved as functional or pseudogenic. Donor age, sex, ethnicity and CMV serostatus were compiled alongside the repertoire data. In a later genetic analysis, genome-wide SNP genotypes for about three fifths of the roughly 670 donors were used, and that subset was treated as a discovery cohort. Every repertoire in the discovery cohort had been generated on one and the same sequencing platform. HLA typing covered class I and class II loci at four-digit resolution. The number of donors typed differed by locus, with roughly 629-640 for A, B, C, DRB1 and DQB1, roughly 550 for DQA1, 606 for DPA1, and some 440 for DPB1. Four or five DR-DQ haplotypes were handled as single units for association and clustering because linkage in the cohort was strong. Among 300 to 450 genotyped donors of the cohort, an average of 235,054 unique TCR beta nucleotide sequences were sequenced per donor, around 20% of them non-productive.

The cohort comprised some 680 healthy bone marrow donors. Cohort members were all nominally healthy when sampled, although unrecorded immune exposures were likely present. The donor tested CMV seronegative, placing the donor among the 300 to 400 seronegative members of the cohort. Each donor provided a peripheral blood sample, and peripheral blood mononuclear cells were used for TCR beta sequencing. Genomic DNA was extracted from the blood cell samples with the Qiagen DNeasy Blood Extraction Kit. As for this clone: The target of this receptor is not known. No much larger clone exists at a distance of one base, and base qualities are not known.

The full study reports these points: Because the 87-base-pair reads could not distinguish some IMGT-functional V segments, including TRBV6-2 and TRBV6-3, those segments were excluded. V-gene and J-gene trimming of TCR beta chains was associated with a missense DCLRE1C variant in a later genetic analysis, and the association was replicated in an independent cohort. Sequencing depth was assumed to be roughly uniform across donors in the presence/absence analyses, though that assumption may not hold. A later analysis associated about 16,000 TCR beta sequences with specific HLA alleles at a false discovery rate of 0.05. A further reported finding was that TCR beta sequences accurately predicted the HLA-A and HLA-B alleles for most subjects in the first cohort. Correlated functional status among segregating V segments might be attributable to linkage disequilibrium, but an unknown experimental factor could not be ruled out. While some public TCRs were present in many individuals, most TCR sequences turned up only very rarely across donors. CMV serostatus was the only immune exposure information available for the cohort. A later genetic analysis reported fewer N-insertions in productive TCRs among donors in an Asian-associated ancestry cluster than the approximately 700-donor mean. Because counts were too low, roughly 16 rarely observed V segments, including chromosome 9 orphons, were left out of the earlier analysis of 500 to 650 of the donors. The cohort was sequenced for TCR beta chains only, and without alpha or paired-chain data the features that could be detected were limited. Several of the top co-occurrence clusters appeared to be linked to parvovirus B19, influenza, CMV and Epstein-Barr virus, according to a later analysis. Most CMV-associated TCR beta chains appeared to be HLA-restricted in a later analysis, and the HLA associations seemed to be driven largely by CMV exposure. Because HLA typing was unavailable for some donors at each locus, only the typed subset was used in association tests. The classifier was reported to diagnose cytomegalovirus status with high specificity and sensitivity in both the original cohort and the validation cohort. Broadly in line with IMGT annotations, most TCR beta V segments showed up in productive rearrangements about 87% or about 30% of the time in an earlier analysis of roughly 590 of the donors. The authors suggested that the approach could potentially be extended to other disease states and immunological phenotypes. A later analysis found that TCR association rates varied across HLA loci, with DRB1 alleles showing the most associated TCRs and HLA-C alleles the fewest. The study listed 170 or so TCR beta chains as associated with cytomegalovirus. Assigning TCR associations to individual alleles was difficult when HLA alleles, especially DR and DQ, strongly co-occurred. Three of the identified cytomegalovirus-associated TCR beta chains were confirmed in vitro to be specific for cytomegalovirus antigens. A cluster of highly shared sequence variants was judged likely to be a technical artifact of the sequencing pipeline. In a later analysis, HLA-associated TCR beta chains showed more clonal expansion and lower generation probabilities than non-associated chains that were equally common.

From the cysteine up to the phenylalanine, the CDR3 has a length of 18 residues. The CDR3 DNA has 54 bases and is translated from base 1. Unmatched junction bases come to 14, with V trimmed by 3 bases and J by 3 bases. CDR1 MGHRA and CDR2 YSYEKL were looked up in the germline V gene. The library was produced with the immunoSEQ multiplex PCR assay. For the multiplex PCR, a mixture combining 60 forward primers for TCR Vbeta segments and 13 reverse primers for TCR Jbeta segments was used. Amplification of the CDR3 region of rearranged TCR beta genes was performed with a multiplex PCR assay on genomic DNA. On the Illumina HiSeq System, the amplified TCR beta libraries were sequenced as 87-base-pair reads. Processing in the source paper ran as follows. In a later analysis, roughly 80 million unique TCR beta chains were counted across the approximately 620 repertoires, and roughly 11 million of these chains were shared by at least two donors. Raw reads were error-corrected and collapsed into unique sequences by a nearest-neighbor algorithm in which closely related sequences were merged to remove PCR and sequencing errors. CDR3 sequences were aligned to IMGT reference sequences to assign V, D and J gene segments. For a sequence to be retained, at least a six-nucleotide match to both a V gene segment and a J gene segment was required. A rearrangement counted as productive if the CDR3 had no stop codons and remained in frame with V and J, and every other rearrangement counted as non-productive. CDR3 was defined by IMGT convention, running from the second conserved V-encoded cysteine to the conserved J-encoded phenylalanine. The earlier analysis of about 610 of the donors excluded sequences that lacked an unambiguous match to a single V gene segment. An earlier analysis of a few hundred of the donors classified V segments as functional when productive rearrangements were above 56.7% and as segregating when the standard deviation between donors was above 5%. To diagnose cytomegalovirus status from the catalog of TCR beta chain sequences, a statistical classification framework was built. A later analysis assigned V and J genes by comparing TCR nucleotide sequences with IMGT/GENE-DB human TR gene sequences. In a later analysis, CDR3 sequences and most-parsimonious VDJ recombination scenarios were assigned using the TCRdist pipeline. In a later analysis, each TCR beta chain was defined by its CDR3 amino acid sequence together with its V-gene family, and reads without a unique V-gene family were excluded. As a way to deal with suspected cross-contamination and a sequencing artifact, a later analysis dropped nearly 600 nucleotide sequences that were highly shared and had low generation probability. A later analysis calculated a clonal expansion index for each public chain from normalized within-repertoire ranks of inferred template counts. In a later analysis, generation probabilities were computed using a VDJ recombination model fitted to out-of-frame rearrangements, and the results were checked against IGoR. In a later analysis, hypergeometric tests were used to score TCR-TCR, TCR-HLA and TCR-CMV co-occurrence, with a repertoire-size bias correction applied to TCR pairs. To estimate false discovery rates, a later analysis permuted the HLA or CMV assignments 20 times. In a later analysis, co-occurring TCRs were grouped using DBSCAN, and TCRdist sequence similarity was added for clustering within HLA-allele-positive subsets. Repertoires with fewer than 30,000 or more than 120,000 public chains, plus five repertoires with anomalous nucleotide sharing, were excluded from co-occurrence clustering. TCRdb retrieved this table from immuneACCESS and kept in-frame rearrangements only. Not all clones are present; in checked studies, unresolved V genes account for under half, and no reason is known for the remainder. The V and J calls and clone size come from that table; D and trimming were worked out from the DNA. This sample is represented by about 220,000 clones; about 79% of them were singletons. Clones ranked in the top ten supply 1.8% of the sample.

The sequence came from a male donor in good health and CMV-seronegative. The chain uses TRBV4-1 and TRBJ2-7, with TRBD1 identical over 10 junction bases. Input material: PBMCs. The DNA sequence is TGCGCCAGCAGCCATACCCTATACCGACAGGGGGCAAGCTACGAGCAGTACTTC. This translates into CASSHTLYRQGASYEQYF.